This is a list of T cell receptor beta chains from one sample in a study of immunodeficiency. Libraries were prepared by immunoSEQ multiplex PCR; TCRdb keeps only in-frame clonotypes and omits some of them. Among 2,000 to 3,000 clones, nearly 90% were seen once, and the ten largest hold around 7.9%. The sample taken for sequencing was CD4+ T cells from blood. All receptors derive from a girl aged 5-17 years with POLD1 deficiency. CDR3s include the opening cysteine and the closing phenylalanine or tryptophan. A D gene is named only where the DNA matches it firmly. Size is omitted from some rows. Given values are once, few, many or a class for expanded clones.

>TRBJ2-3|.|.|TRBV19
CASSRILDTQYF
TGTGCCAGTAGTAGGATTCTGGATACGCAGTATTTT
>TRBJ2-2|TRBD2|.|TRBV7-2
CASSLTSGTGELFF
TGTGCCAGCAGCTTAACTAGCGGGACCGGGGAGCTGTTTTTT
>TRBJ2-5|.|.|TRBV5-4
CASSLALLQETQYF
TGTGCCAGCAGCTTGGCCCTCCTGCAAGAGACCCAGTACTTC
>TRBJ1-5|.|.|TRBV6-5
CASSYSGANDQPQHF
TGTGCCAGCAGTTACTCGGGGGCGAATGATCAGCCCCAGCATTTT
>TRBJ2-5|.|.|TRBV7-8
CASSLRTVQETQYF
TGTGCCAGCAGCTTAAGGACAGTCCAAGAGACCCAGTACTTC
>TRBJ1-1|.|.|TRBV18
CASSPAQGNTEAFF
TGTGCCAGCTCACCAGCACAGGGGAACACTGAAGCTTTCTTT
>TRBJ2-4|.|.|TRBV5-6
CASSRIRTQNIQYF
TGTGCCAGCAGCCGCATCCGGACCCAAAACATTCAGTACTTC
>TRBJ1-2|.|.|TRBV7-2
CASSLKWGDYGYTF
TGTGCCAGCAGCTTAAAGTGGGGAGACTATGGCTACACCTTC
>TRBJ1-3|TRBD1|.|TRBV5-1
CASSLAGGTGGNTIYF
TGCGCCAGCAGCTTGGCAGGGGGGACTGGTGGAAACACCATATATTTT
>TRBJ1-2|TRBD1|.|TRBV19
CASSTPEVDRGNGYTF
TGTGCCAGTAGTACCCCAGAGGTCGACAGGGGGAATGGCTACACCTTC
>TRBJ1-1|.|.|TRBV5-6
CASRNGGTEAFF
TGTGCCAGCAGGAATGGGGGCACTGAAGCTTTCTTT
>TRBJ1-2|.|.|TRBV7-2
CASSLALDGYTF
TGTGCCAGCAGCTTAGCGCTGGATGGCTACACCTTC
>TRBJ2-2|TRBD2|.|TRBV10-3
CAISVTSGRAVTGELFF
TGTGCCATCAGTGTGACTAGCGGGAGGGCCGTCACCGGGGAGCTGTTTTTT
>TRBJ2-7|TRBD1|.|TRBV5-4
CASSRPGQGRYEQYF
TGTGCCAGCAGCCGACCGGGACAGGGGAGATACGAGCAGTACTTC
>TRBJ2-2|.|few|TRBV7-6
CASSLEGGTGELFF
TGTGCCAGCAGCTTAGAAGGGGGGACCGGGGAGCTGTTTTTT
>TRBJ2-2|TRBD2|once|TRBV24-1
CAIPAGTSANTGELFF
TGTGCCATACCTGCCGGGACTAGCGCGAACACCGGGGAGCTGTTTTTT
>TRBJ2-5|.|.|TRBV7-2
CASSLATQETQYF
TGTGCCAGCAGCCTAGCGACTCAAGAGACCCAGTACTTC
>TRBJ2-1|TRBD1|.|TRBV15
CATSSDSGTGGYEQFF
TGTGCCACCAGCAGCGACTCCGGGACAGGGGGTTATGAGCAGTTCTTC
>TRBJ2-7|TRBD1|.|TRBV5-1
CASSLARGRTEQYF
TGCGCCAGCAGCTTGGCCAGGGGGCGCACCGAGCAGTACTTC
>TRBJ2-7|.|.|TRBV28
CASSPPGDWTYEQYF
TGTGCCAGCAGTCCTCCAGGGGATTGGACCTACGAGCAGTACTTC
>TRBJ1-3|.|.|TRBV30
CAWTRGRWNTIYF
TGTGCCTGGACTAGGGGAAGGTGGAACACCATATATTTT
>TRBJ2-1|TRBD1|.|TRBV10-3
CAISVGTVSSYNEQFF
TGTGCCATCAGTGTCGGGACAGTCAGCTCCTACAATGAGCAGTTCTTC
>TRBJ1-2|TRBD1|.|TRBV6-6
CASSIRTTGNGYTF
TGTGCCAGCAGTATCAGAACGACAGGGAATGGCTACACCTTC
>TRBJ1-3|.|.|TRBV18
CASSPPANSKRNTIYF
TGTGCCAGCTCACCACCGGCGAATTCGAAGAGAAACACCATATATTTT
>TRBJ1-2|TRBD1|.|TRBV27
CASRYRGGYGYTF
TGTGCCAGCAGGTACAGGGGCGGCTATGGCTACACCTTC
>TRBJ2-3|TRBD2|few|TRBV15
CATSLAGEGTDTQYF
TGTGCCACCAGCTTAGCGGGAGAGGGCACAGATACGCAGTATTTT
>TRBJ2-7|TRBD1|few|TRBV7-2
CASSLLQGASEQYF
TGTGCCAGCAGCTTACTTCAGGGGGCCTCCGAGCAGTACTTC
>TRBJ2-5|.|.|TRBV7-2
CASSFTSKETQYF
TGTGCCAGCAGCTTTACTAGTAAAGAGACCCAGTACTTC
>TRBJ2-1|TRBD2|.|TRBV29-1
CSVESPGTSGYNEQFF
TGCAGCGTTGAAAGTCCTGGAACTAGCGGATACAATGAGCAGTTCTTC
>TRBJ1-5|.|.|TRBV7-9
CASSLLNQPQHF
TGTGCCAGCAGCTTATTAAATCAGCCCCAGCATTTT
>TRBJ2-1|TRBD2|.|TRBV7-9
CASSSRLAGGNEQFF
TGTGCCAGCAGCTCTCGACTAGCGGGAGGCAATGAGCAGTTCTTC
>TRBJ2-2|.|.|TRBV5-4
CASSQLKGELFF
TGTGCCAGCAGCCAGCTAAAGGGGGAGCTGTTTTTT
>TRBJ2-2|TRBD2|.|TRBV9
CASSYSSGINTGELFF
TGTGCCAGCAGCTACAGTAGCGGGATAAACACCGGGGAGCTGTTTTTT
>TRBJ2-1|.|.|TRBV7-3
CASSLKGYNEQFF
TGTGCCAGCAGCTTAAAGGGGTACAATGAGCAGTTCTTC
>TRBJ2-3|.|.|TRBV5-5
CASSLLHPLTLTDTQYF
TGTGCCAGCAGCTTGCTCCATCCGTTAACTCTCACAGATACGCAGTATTTT
>TRBJ2-7|.|.|TRBV7-2
CASSLVSGNEQYF
TGTGCCAGCAGCTTAGTCTCCGGGAACGAGCAGTACTTC